What follows is one TCR beta chain and its context. Data came from immunoSEQ multiplex PCR; TCRdb stores just in-frame clones and leaves some out. The sample consists of 110,000 or so clones, more than 75% of them appearing once. The sample is drawn from a study of cytomegalovirus exposure and HLA in healthy donors. CDR3 length equals 18 residues. The J segment lost 4 bases and the V segment lost 3 bases, leaving 13 bases of the junction unmatched. Germline CDR1 KGHSH, CDR2 LQKENI. The sequencing sample was made of PBMCs. The chain links TRBV18 to TRBJ2-3; 10 bases line up with TRBD2. The sequence derives from a woman aged 25 to 39 in good health and CMV-seronegative. CDR3 sequence reads: CASSPEDWSLAGPDTQYF. CDR3 DNA sequence: TGTGCCAGCTCACCGGAAGATTGGTCACTAGCGGGGCCAGATACGCAGTATTTT.